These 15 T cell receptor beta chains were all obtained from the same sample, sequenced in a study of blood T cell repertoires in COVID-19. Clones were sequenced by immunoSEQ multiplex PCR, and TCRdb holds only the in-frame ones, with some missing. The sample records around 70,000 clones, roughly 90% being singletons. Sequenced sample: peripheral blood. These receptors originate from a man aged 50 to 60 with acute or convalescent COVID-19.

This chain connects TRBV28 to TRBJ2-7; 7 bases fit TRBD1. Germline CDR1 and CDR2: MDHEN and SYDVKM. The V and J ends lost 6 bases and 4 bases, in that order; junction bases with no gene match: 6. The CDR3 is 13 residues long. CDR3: CASRRQGGYEQYF. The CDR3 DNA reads TGTGCCAGCAGACGACAGGGTGGGTACGAGCAGTACTTC. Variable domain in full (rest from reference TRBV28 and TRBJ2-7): DVKVTQSSRYLVKRTGEKVFLECVQDMDHENMFWYRQDPGLGLRLIYFSYDVKMKEKGDIPEGYSVSREKKERFSLILESASTNQTSMYLCASRRQGGYEQYFGPGTRLTVT.

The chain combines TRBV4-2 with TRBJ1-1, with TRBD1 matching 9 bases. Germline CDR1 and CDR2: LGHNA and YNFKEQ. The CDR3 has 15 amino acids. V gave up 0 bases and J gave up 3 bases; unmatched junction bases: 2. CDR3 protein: CASSQETGGYTEAFF. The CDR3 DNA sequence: TGTGCCAGCAGCCAAGAAACAGGGGGCTACACTGAAGCTTTCTTT.

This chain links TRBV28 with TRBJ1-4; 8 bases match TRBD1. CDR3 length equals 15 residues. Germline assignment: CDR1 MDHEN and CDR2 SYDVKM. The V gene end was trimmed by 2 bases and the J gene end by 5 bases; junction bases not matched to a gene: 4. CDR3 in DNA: TGTGCCAGCAGTTTAATGACAGGGGAAAATGAAAAACTGTTTTTT. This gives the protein CASSLMTGENEKLFF. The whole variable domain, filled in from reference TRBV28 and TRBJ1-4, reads DVKVTQSSRYLVKRTGEKVFLECVQDMDHENMFWYRQDPGLGLRLIYFSYDVKMKEKGDIPEGYSVSREKKERFSLILESASTNQTSMYLCASSLMTGENEKLFFGSGTQLSVL.

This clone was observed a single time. The CDR3: CASSLQGIDGYTF. CDR3 nucleotides: TGTGCCAGCAGTTTACAGGGGATTGATGGCTACACCTTC. This chain connects TRBV28 to TRBJ1-2, with D possibly TRBD1 on 6 matching bases. CDR1 is MDHEN and CDR2 is SYDVKM in the germline V gene. This CDR3 has 13 amino acids. Trimming cost V 2 bases and J 6 bases, with 10 bases left between them.

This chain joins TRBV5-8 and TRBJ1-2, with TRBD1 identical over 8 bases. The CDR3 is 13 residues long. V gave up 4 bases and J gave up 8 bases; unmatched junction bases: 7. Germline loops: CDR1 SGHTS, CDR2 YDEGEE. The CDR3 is CASSSLDRGGYTF. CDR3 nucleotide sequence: TGTGCCAGCAGCAGCTTAGACAGGGGCGGCTACACCTTC.

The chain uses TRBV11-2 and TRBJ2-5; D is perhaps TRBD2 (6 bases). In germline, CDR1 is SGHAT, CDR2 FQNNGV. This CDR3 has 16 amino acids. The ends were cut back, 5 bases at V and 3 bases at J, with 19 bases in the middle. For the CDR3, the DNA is TGTGCCAGCAGCCAGAGGGCGGGAAAAGTAAAAGAGACCCAGTACTTC. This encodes CASSQRAGKVKETQYF.

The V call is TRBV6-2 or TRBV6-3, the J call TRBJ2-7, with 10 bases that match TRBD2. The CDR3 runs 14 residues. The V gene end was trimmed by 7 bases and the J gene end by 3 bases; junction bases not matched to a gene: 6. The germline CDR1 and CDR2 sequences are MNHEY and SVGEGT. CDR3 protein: CASNPGTSDYEQYF. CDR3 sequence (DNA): TGTGCCAGCAACCCGGGGACTAGCGACTACGAGCAGTACTTC.

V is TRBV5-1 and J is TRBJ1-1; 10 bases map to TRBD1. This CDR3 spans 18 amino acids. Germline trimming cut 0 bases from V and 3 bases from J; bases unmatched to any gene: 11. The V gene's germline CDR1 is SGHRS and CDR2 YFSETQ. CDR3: CASSLALTGGGMDTEAFF. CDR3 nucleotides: TGCGCCAGCAGCTTGGCCTTGACAGGGGGCGGGATGGACACTGAAGCTTTCTTT.

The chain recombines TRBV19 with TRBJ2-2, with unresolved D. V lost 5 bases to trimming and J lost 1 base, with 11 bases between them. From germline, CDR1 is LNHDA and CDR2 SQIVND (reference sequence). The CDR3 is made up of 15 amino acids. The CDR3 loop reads CASSAPGRNTGELFF. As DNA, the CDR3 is TGTGCCAGTAGTGCCCCAGGAAGGAACACCGGGGAGCTGTTTTTT.

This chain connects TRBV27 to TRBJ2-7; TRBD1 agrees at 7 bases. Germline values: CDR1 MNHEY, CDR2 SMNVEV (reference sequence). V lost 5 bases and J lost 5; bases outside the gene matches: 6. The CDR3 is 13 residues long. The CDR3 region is CASSPRQGHEQYV. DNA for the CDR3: TGTGCCAGCAGTCCCCGACAGGGACACGAGCAGTACGTC.

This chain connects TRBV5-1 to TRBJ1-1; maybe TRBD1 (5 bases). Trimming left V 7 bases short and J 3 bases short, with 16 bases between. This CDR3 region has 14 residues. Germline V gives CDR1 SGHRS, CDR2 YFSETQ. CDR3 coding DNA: TGCGCCAGCTCCGGGGGGACCTTGGACACTGAAGCTTTCTTT. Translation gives CASSGGTLDTEAFF.

The DNA for the CDR3 is TGCAGTGTCCGGAACACTGAAGCTTTCTTT. It specifies CSVRNTEAFF. V is TRBV20-1 and J is TRBJ1-1, with D unclear. CDR1 and CDR2 (germline): DFQATT, SNEGSKA (reference sequence). This CDR3 has 10 residues. With 7 bases removed from V and 1 base from J, the gap between germline ends came to 4 bases.

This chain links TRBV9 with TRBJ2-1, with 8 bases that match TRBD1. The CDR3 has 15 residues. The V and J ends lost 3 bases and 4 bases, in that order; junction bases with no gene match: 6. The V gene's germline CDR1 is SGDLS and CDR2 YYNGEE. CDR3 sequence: CASSDSGQGYNEQFF. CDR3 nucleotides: TGTGCCAGCAGCGATTCCGGACAGGGATACAATGAGCAGTTCTTC.

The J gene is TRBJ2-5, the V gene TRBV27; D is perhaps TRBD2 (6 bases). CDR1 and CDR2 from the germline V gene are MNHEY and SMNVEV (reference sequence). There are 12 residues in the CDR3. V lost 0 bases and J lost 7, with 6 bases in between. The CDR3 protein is CASSLSGGTQYF. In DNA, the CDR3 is TGTGCCAGCAGTTTATCGGGGGGGACCCAGTACTTC.

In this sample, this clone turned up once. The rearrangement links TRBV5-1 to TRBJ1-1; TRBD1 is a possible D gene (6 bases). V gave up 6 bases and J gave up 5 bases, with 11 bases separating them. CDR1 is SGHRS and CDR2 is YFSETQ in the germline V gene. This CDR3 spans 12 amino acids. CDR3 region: CASTRGGTEAFF. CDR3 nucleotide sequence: TGCGCCAGCACCAGGGGCGGAACTGAAGCTTTCTTT.